A selection of T cell receptor beta chains follows, all from one sample in a study of response to subunit inactivated influenza vaccine. Via MiXCR, TCRdb re-called the RT-PCR reads, giving one row per CDR3 protein. The table records over 150,000 distinct CDR3 sequences, under 15% of them present only once. Sequenced here: CD8+ T cells sorted from PBMCs, sampled about 5 days after vaccination. Receptors were obtained from a man in his fifties who received an inactivated influenza vaccine. Each CDR3 is given with its conserved first and last residue. A D gene is named only where the DNA matches it firmly. Where a row states a size, it is once, few, many or the class of an expanded clone; other rows omit it.

v_call: TRBV12-3/TRBV12-4; j_call: TRBJ1-1; cdr3_length: 14; d_call: .; clone_size: .; cdr3_aa: CARSFGTANTEAFF
v_call: TRBV4-2; j_call: TRBJ2-6; cdr3_length: 17; d_call: .; clone_size: .; cdr3_aa: CASSQETGLSGANVLTF
v_call: TRBV11-1; j_call: TRBJ1-4; cdr3_length: 19; d_call: TRBD1; clone_size: .; cdr3_aa: CASSLGGAGTARSLTRLFF
v_call: TRBV5-1; j_call: TRBJ2-7; cdr3_length: 14; d_call: TRBD1; clone_size: .; cdr3_aa: CASSSRDRSYEQYF
v_call: TRBV10-3; j_call: TRBJ2-7; cdr3_length: 14; d_call: .; clone_size: .; cdr3_aa: CAISDGGSPYEQYF
v_call: TRBV4-2; j_call: TRBJ2-7; cdr3_length: 15; d_call: .; clone_size: few; cdr3_aa: CASSQDVPESYEQYF
v_call: TRBV4-3; j_call: TRBJ2-2; cdr3_length: 17; d_call: TRBD2; clone_size: few; cdr3_aa: CASSQDTASGNTGELFF
v_call: TRBV6-1; j_call: TRBJ2-6; cdr3_length: 15; d_call: .; clone_size: few; cdr3_aa: CASSLLSAGANVLTF
v_call: TRBV11-2; j_call: TRBJ1-5; cdr3_length: 15; d_call: TRBD1; clone_size: few; cdr3_aa: CASSWDRGEGQPQHF
v_call: TRBV27; j_call: TRBJ2-5; cdr3_length: 15; d_call: .; clone_size: .; cdr3_aa: CASVSRDQRGETQYF
v_call: TRBV4-3; j_call: TRBJ2-7; cdr3_length: 15; d_call: .; clone_size: few; cdr3_aa: CASSQDLGETYEQYF
v_call: TRBV25-1; j_call: TRBJ1-5; cdr3_length: 12; d_call: .; clone_size: few; cdr3_aa: CASNRGDQPQHF
v_call: TRBV20-1; j_call: TRBJ2-1; cdr3_length: 11; d_call: TRBD1; clone_size: few; cdr3_aa: CSASQGIEQFF
v_call: TRBV6-2/TRBV6-3; j_call: TRBJ2-1; cdr3_length: 13; d_call: .; clone_size: .; cdr3_aa: CASSYPGFNEQFF
v_call: TRBV7-2; j_call: TRBJ2-7; cdr3_length: 14; d_call: .; clone_size: many; cdr3_aa: CASSLAGNSYEQYF
v_call: TRBV27; j_call: TRBJ2-7; cdr3_length: 16; d_call: TRBD2; clone_size: few; cdr3_aa: CASSPLRLAGDYEQYF
v_call: TRBV5-6; j_call: TRBJ1-5; cdr3_length: 13; d_call: .; clone_size: .; cdr3_aa: CASSLTGDQPQHF
v_call: TRBV4-2; j_call: TRBJ1-2; cdr3_length: 14; d_call: TRBD1; clone_size: many; cdr3_aa: CASSHTGTDYGYTF
v_call: TRBV13; j_call: TRBJ2-5; cdr3_length: 12; d_call: .; clone_size: few; cdr3_aa: CASSKSQETQYF
v_call: TRBV11-2; j_call: TRBJ2-1; cdr3_length: 14; d_call: .; clone_size: few; cdr3_aa: CASSLALWGNEQFF
v_call: TRBV5-1; j_call: TRBJ2-1; cdr3_length: 15; d_call: TRBD2; clone_size: few; cdr3_aa: CASSPTSGTNNEQFF
v_call: TRBV20-1; j_call: TRBJ2-7; cdr3_length: 14; d_call: TRBD2; clone_size: .; cdr3_aa: CSASPGLAGHEQYF
v_call: TRBV7-9; j_call: TRBJ2-7; cdr3_length: 17; d_call: .; clone_size: few; cdr3_aa: CASSAPVGQPSFYEQYF
v_call: TRBV20-1; j_call: TRBJ2-7; cdr3_length: 16; d_call: TRBD2; clone_size: .; cdr3_aa: CSAFYHSGRVSYEQYF
v_call: TRBV18; j_call: TRBJ1-1; cdr3_length: 15; d_call: TRBD1; clone_size: .; cdr3_aa: CASSPQGARVTEAFF
v_call: TRBV29-1; j_call: TRBJ1-5; cdr3_length: 12; d_call: .; clone_size: few; cdr3_aa: CSVGEGNQPQHF
v_call: TRBV5-6; j_call: TRBJ2-1; cdr3_length: 16; d_call: .; clone_size: few; cdr3_aa: CASSLGLDSWYNEQFF
v_call: TRBV20-1; j_call: TRBJ2-7; cdr3_length: 14; d_call: TRBD1; clone_size: few; cdr3_aa: CSARDGQGANEQYF
v_call: TRBV28; j_call: TRBJ2-7; cdr3_length: 15; d_call: .; clone_size: few; cdr3_aa: CASRGARTPSYEQYF
v_call: TRBV9; j_call: TRBJ2-1; cdr3_length: 16; d_call: TRBD2; clone_size: .; cdr3_aa: CASSVAVAGAYNEQFF
v_call: TRBV29-1; j_call: TRBJ2-7; cdr3_length: 15; d_call: .; clone_size: few; cdr3_aa: CSAITGASAIYEQYF
v_call: TRBV12-3/TRBV12-4; j_call: TRBJ1-1; cdr3_length: 11; d_call: .; clone_size: .; cdr3_aa: CASSLGIEAFF
v_call: TRBV2; j_call: TRBJ2-7; cdr3_length: 14; d_call: .; clone_size: few; cdr3_aa: CASSEVGSGYEQYF
v_call: TRBV7-9; j_call: TRBJ1-4; cdr3_length: 14; d_call: TRBD1; clone_size: few; cdr3_aa: CASSLRDRDEKLFF
v_call: TRBV19; j_call: TRBJ2-5; cdr3_length: 13; d_call: .; clone_size: .; cdr3_aa: CACRETPQETQYF
v_call: TRBV7-2; j_call: TRBJ2-7; cdr3_length: 18; d_call: TRBD2; clone_size: .; cdr3_aa: CASSLAPASGGFSYEQYF
v_call: TRBV7-9; j_call: TRBJ2-5; cdr3_length: 12; d_call: .; clone_size: few; cdr3_aa: CASNLAKETQYF
v_call: TRBV5-1; j_call: TRBJ2-5; cdr3_length: 15; d_call: .; clone_size: many; cdr3_aa: CASSNPRGLQETQYF
v_call: TRBV20-1; j_call: TRBJ2-5; cdr3_length: 11; d_call: .; clone_size: few; cdr3_aa: CSASSDGTQYF
v_call: TRBV28; j_call: TRBJ2-7; cdr3_length: 15; d_call: .; clone_size: .; cdr3_aa: CASSLPGLGAYEQYF
v_call: TRBV20-1; j_call: TRBJ2-5; cdr3_length: 12; d_call: .; clone_size: many; cdr3_aa: CSARVAGETQYF
v_call: TRBV7-8; j_call: TRBJ2-3; cdr3_length: 17; d_call: TRBD2; clone_size: few; cdr3_aa: CASRRTSGPTSTDTQYF
v_call: TRBV27; j_call: TRBJ2-7; cdr3_length: 13; d_call: .; clone_size: .; cdr3_aa: CASSPNYALEQYF
v_call: TRBV6-2/TRBV6-3; j_call: TRBJ2-6; cdr3_length: 16; d_call: .; clone_size: many; cdr3_aa: CASSYDAYSGANVLTF
v_call: TRBV6-2/TRBV6-3; j_call: TRBJ2-1; cdr3_length: 22; d_call: TRBD1; clone_size: .; cdr3_aa: CASSYPRDRVHNDDSINNEQFF
v_call: TRBV20-1; j_call: TRBJ1-2; cdr3_length: 14; d_call: .; clone_size: few; cdr3_aa: CSARGTDTFYGYTF
v_call: TRBV15; j_call: TRBJ2-1; cdr3_length: 15; d_call: TRBD2; clone_size: .; cdr3_aa: CATSPSASGHNEQFF
v_call: TRBV27; j_call: TRBJ1-1; cdr3_length: 14; d_call: .; clone_size: .; cdr3_aa: CASSLSWTNTEAFF
v_call: TRBV12-3/TRBV12-4; j_call: TRBJ2-1; cdr3_length: 15; d_call: TRBD2; clone_size: few; cdr3_aa: CASSLSSGGADEQFF
v_call: TRBV6-5; j_call: TRBJ2-7; cdr3_length: 14; d_call: TRBD2; clone_size: few; cdr3_aa: CASSYLAGVDEQYF
v_call: TRBV20-1; j_call: TRBJ1-5; cdr3_length: 15; d_call: .; clone_size: many; cdr3_aa: CSARKDGYSNQPQHF
v_call: TRBV29-1; j_call: TRBJ2-7; cdr3_length: 12; d_call: .; clone_size: few; cdr3_aa: CSVEAGSYEQYF
v_call: TRBV29-1; j_call: TRBJ2-1; cdr3_length: 12; d_call: .; clone_size: few; cdr3_aa: CSVNEAYNEQFF
v_call: TRBV7-6; j_call: TRBJ2-7; cdr3_length: 16; d_call: .; clone_size: once; cdr3_aa: CASSLDFRVSSYEQYF
v_call: TRBV28; j_call: TRBJ2-7; cdr3_length: 13; d_call: .; clone_size: .; cdr3_aa: CAILGLNSYEQYF
v_call: TRBV11-2; j_call: TRBJ2-5; cdr3_length: 13; d_call: .; clone_size: few; cdr3_aa: CASSPTVEETQYF
v_call: TRBV7-9; j_call: TRBJ2-5; cdr3_length: 15; d_call: .; clone_size: few; cdr3_aa: CASSLAQDPKETQYF
v_call: TRBV29-1; j_call: TRBJ2-1; cdr3_length: 15; d_call: .; clone_size: .; cdr3_aa: CSVDGGQGPYNEQFF
v_call: TRBV7-3; j_call: TRBJ2-1; cdr3_length: 13; d_call: .; clone_size: few; cdr3_aa: CASSQTLASEQFF